This T cell receptor (beta chain) is from a study of spatial heterogeneity in lung cancer. Study information: The library had UMIs, and each TCR and UMI pair averaged more than ten raw reads. Study conclusions and caveats: Ubiquitous, expanded tumor-derived TCRs were more frequently observed in blood at resection than at follow-up.

This clonotype was observed a handful of times. Its target is not known. Each TCR cDNA molecule carried a unique molecular identifier. Using its own MiXCR run on the 5' RACE reads, TCRdb lists one record per CDR3 protein. This table has roughly 2,700 distinct CDR3 sequences, roughly 30% appearing once. Time point meaning: sample taken at primary tumor resection. Unsorted tumor, nontumor lung tissue or cryopreserved PBMC supplied the whole RNA. The cohort: approximately 66 early-stage, untreated non-small cell lung cancer patients. Trimming took 2 bases from V and 0 from J, leaving 8 bases between them. Looked up from germline, CDR1 is DFQATT and CDR2 is SNEGSKA (reference sequence). CDR3 length equals 14 residues.

V gene TRBV20-1 combines with J gene TRBJ1-3; D remains unclear. This clonotype originated in a male donor with early-stage non-small cell lung cancer. The material was PBMCs, obtained at surgery. CDR3 amino acids: CSARPRLSGNTIYF. The CDR3 nucleotides read TGCAGTGCTAGACCCCGCCTCTCTGGAAACACCATATATTTT.